A selection of T cell receptor beta chains follows, all from one sample in a study of regulatory T cells in long-lasting Graves disease. A single record per CDR3 protein comes from TCRdb applying MiXCR to the multiplex PCR reads. Of roughly 300,000 distinct CDR3 sequences listed, about 18% were seen once; the top ten hold approximately 31%. The sequencing here drew on peripheral blood mononuclear cells (PBMCs), taken when the disease was refractory, from a patient treated with antithyroid drugs. The receptor source for this set is a female donor with Graves disease. CDR3s include the opening cysteine and the closing phenylalanine or tryptophan. A D gene is named only where the DNA matches it firmly. Some rows mark clone size as missing; the rest say once, few, many or name a class of expanded clone.

V gene	J gene	clone size	CDR3 length	D gene	CDR3 protein	CDR3 DNA
TRBV20-1	TRBJ2-5	few	17	NA	CSARDWAARRSQETQYF	TGCAGTGCTAGAGATTGGGCCGCTCGCCGATCCCAAGAGACCCAGTACTTC
TRBV18	TRBJ2-7	few	15	NA	CASSPRTILSYEQYF	TGTGCCAGCTCACCAAGGACAATCCTCTCCTACGAGCAGTACTTC
TRBV6-5	TRBJ1-2	many	16	NA	CASSLSALGANYGYTF	TGTGCCAGCAGTTTATCCGCCCTGGGGGCTAACTATGGCTACACCTTC
TRBV11-2	TRBJ2-7	many	13	NA	CASSLESAYEQYF	TGTGCCAGCAGCTTAGAGTCCGCCTACGAGCAGTACTTC
TRBV28	TRBJ2-7	many	15	TRBD1	CASSPPGTGPYEQYF	TGTGCCAGCAGTCCCCCCGGGACAGGCCCCTACGAGCAGTACTTC
TRBV2	TRBJ1-2	many	14	NA	CASGGDESNYGYTF	TGTGCCAGCGGGGGGGACGAGAGCAACTATGGCTACACCTTC
TRBV20-1	TRBJ2-7	few	14	TRBD2	CSATSVGRLLEQYF	TGCAGTGCCACTAGTGTCGGGAGGCTGCTCGAGCAGTACTTC
TRBV4-3	TRBJ1-2	NA	16	NA	CASSQDLQGINYGYTF	TGCGCCAGCAGCCAAGATCTACAGGGTATAAACTATGGCTACACCTTC
TRBV7-2	TRBJ2-7	few	16	NA	CASSLVPGPDSYEQYF	TGTGCCAGCAGCTTAGTCCCCGGACCCGACTCCTACGAGCAGTACTTC
TRBV12-3/TRBV12-4	TRBJ2-7	many	12	TRBD2	CASSLREYEQYF	TGTGCCAGCAGTCTGCGGGAGTACGAGCAGTACTTC
TRBV5-1	TRBJ1-2	few	13	NA	CASRVGANYGYTF	TGCGCCAGCAGGGTTGGAGCTAACTATGGCTACACCTTC
TRBV5-1	TRBJ1-1	few	15	NA	CASSARTGAGTEAFF	TGCGCCAGCAGCGCCCGGACGGGGGCGGGCACTGAAGCTTTCTTT
TRBV6-2/TRBV6-3	TRBJ1-5	NA	15	NA	CASSLARAAGQPQHF	TGTGCCAGCAGCCTTGCCCGGGCCGCTGGTCAGCCCCAGCATTTT
TRBV5-1	TRBJ1-6	few	13	NA	CASSLTYNSPLHF	TGCGCCAGCAGCTTAACGTATAATTCACCCCTCCACTTT
TRBV15	TRBJ1-4	few	15	NA	CATSTTDMGYEKLFF	TGTGCCACCAGCACAACGGACATGGGATATGAAAAACTGTTTTTT
TRBV10-3	TRBJ1-1	many	14	NA	CAIRERTLNTEAFF	TGTGCCATCAGGGAACGGACACTGAACACTGAAGCTTTCTTT
TRBV20-1	TRBJ2-7	NA	15	TRBD1	CSATRTGTGIHEQYF	TGCAGTGCGACCCGGACCGGGACAGGGATCCACGAGCAGTACTTC
TRBV2	TRBJ1-5	many	16	NA	CASSPSGGATNQPQHF	TGTGCCAGCAGTCCGTCCGGGGGGGCGACCAATCAGCCCCAGCATTTT
TRBV20-1	TRBJ1-1	many	16	TRBD1	CSARVGGGGTNTEAFF	TGCAGTGCTAGAGTAGGGGGAGGGGGCACGAACACTGAAGCTTTCTTT
TRBV18	TRBJ1-5	few	17	NA	CASSPRGAINSNQPQHF	TGTGCCAGCTCACCGAGGGGGGCGATTAATAGCAATCAGCCCCAGCATTTT
TRBV28	TRBJ2-3	few	13	NA	CASSLVVPDTQYF	TGTGCCAGCAGTTTAGTGGTTCCAGATACGCAGTATTTT
TRBV27	TRBJ2-4	many	13	NA	CASKGRAKNIQYF	TGTGCCAGCAAGGGGAGGGCCAAAAACATTCAGTACTTC
TRBV27	TRBJ2-3	NA	17	NA	CASSSLPRLNGPDTQYF	TGTGCCAGCAGTTCCCTCCCGCGACTAAACGGGCCAGATACGCAGTATTTT
TRBV5-1	TRBJ1-6	NA	15	NA	CASSLGVFDNSPLHF	TGCGCCAGCAGCTTGGGAGTTTTCGATAATTCACCCCTCCACTTT
TRBV3-1	TRBJ1-4	few	15	NA	CASSQERLVGGKLFF	TGTGCCAGCAGCCAAGAACGGCTGGTGGGGGGAAAACTGTTTTTT
TRBV20-1	TRBJ1-5	many	15	TRBD1	CSAKPGTVSNQPQHF	TGCAGTGCAAAACCCGGGACAGTTAGCAATCAGCCCCAGCATTTT
TRBV5-1	TRBJ2-7	NA	15	NA	CASRKEDSRSYEQYF	TGCGCCAGCAGAAAGGAGGACAGCAGATCCTACGAGCAGTACTTC
TRBV7-3	TRBJ2-1	NA	14	NA	CASSGAARNNEQFF	TGTGCCAGCAGCGGGGCTGCCCGTAACAATGAGCAGTTCTTC
TRBV20-1	TRBJ2-4	many	13	NA	CSARDGTVGIQYF	TGCAGTGCTAGAGATGGGACGGTGGGCATTCAGTACTTC
TRBV7-2	TRBJ1-2	NA	15	TRBD1	CASSLKTGGNYGYTF	TGTGCCAGCAGCTTAAAGACAGGGGGCAACTATGGCTACACCTTC
TRBV4-1	TRBJ1-1	few	13	NA	CASRGSMNTEAFF	TGCGCCAGCCGCGGGAGTATGAACACTGAAGCTTTCTTT
TRBV12-3/TRBV12-4	TRBJ2-1	NA	16	NA	CASSPWGGTSYNEQFF	TGTGCCAGCAGCCCCTGGGGCGGTACTTCCTACAATGAGCAGTTCTTC
TRBV7-9	TRBJ2-7	few	15	NA	CASSARGVSSYEQYF	TGTGCCAGCAGCGCGAGGGGCGTAAGCTCCTACGAGCAGTACTTC
TRBV6-2/TRBV6-3	TRBJ1-6	NA	15	NA	CASSYRAGKNSPLHF	TGTGCCAGCAGTTACAGGGCAGGGAAAAATTCACCCCTCCACTTT
TRBV6-1	TRBJ2-7	many	13	NA	CASSRDPTYEQYF	TGTGCCAGCAGTAGGGACCCCACCTACGAGCAGTACTTC
TRBV28	TRBJ2-5	many	15	TRBD1	CASTPGTGGLSTQYF	TGTGCCAGCACGCCCGGGACAGGGGGTTTGTCGACCCAGTACTTC
TRBV12-3/TRBV12-4	TRBJ2-7	many	15	NA	CASSLGRGVSYEQYF	TGTGCCAGCAGCCTGGGGAGGGGGGTCTCCTACGAGCAGTACTTC
TRBV7-9	TRBJ2-7	NA	17	TRBD1	CASSPMRGQGNLYEQYF	TGTGCCAGCAGCCCGATGAGAGGACAGGGGAACTTATACGAGCAGTACTTC
TRBV30	TRBJ1-1	NA	13	NA	CAWSSYLNTEAFF	TGTGCCTGGAGTAGCTATTTGAACACTGAAGCTTTCTTT
TRBV6-2/TRBV6-3	TRBJ1-5	NA	13	TRBD1	CASSQTGRQPQHF	TGTGCCAGCAGCCAGACAGGGAGGCAGCCCCAGCATTTT
TRBV27	TRBJ1-5	NA	15	NA	CASSLTGRPGNRMHF	TGTGCCAGCAGTCTAACGGGTCGCCCCGGAAATAGAATGCATTTT
TRBV15	TRBJ2-4	many	14	TRBD1	CATSLRQGLDIQYF	TGTGCCACCAGTCTAAGACAGGGTCTCGACATTCAGTACTTC
TRBV5-1	TRBJ2-3	NA	15	NA	CASSLVAVGTDTQYF	TGCGCCAGCAGCTTGGTGGCTGTAGGCACAGATACGCAGTATTTT
TRBV20-1	TRBJ1-1	many	12	TRBD1	CSVQQGATEAFF	TGCAGTGTTCAACAGGGGGCGACTGAAGCTTTCTTT
TRBV20-1	TRBJ1-2	NA	15	TRBD1	CSARAPGQGYGGYTF	TGCAGTGCTAGAGCGCCGGGACAGGGGTACGGTGGCTACACCTTC
TRBV3-1	TRBJ1-5	NA	13	NA	CASSQDQVQPQHF	TGTGCCAGCAGCCAAGATCAGGTTCAGCCCCAGCATTTT
TRBV5-1	TRBJ2-2	few	15	NA	CASSFQAGFTGELFF	TGCGCCAGCAGCTTCCAAGCTGGATTCACCGGGGAGCTGTTTTTT
TRBV28	TRBJ2-2	few	14	NA	CASGAPGPTGELFF	TGTGCCAGCGGCGCCCCGGGTCCCACCGGGGAGCTGTTTTTT
TRBV5-1	TRBJ2-5	NA	14	NA	CASSLGAGQGTQYF	TGCGCCAGCAGCTTGGGGGCAGGACAAGGGACCCAGTACTTC
TRBV29-1	TRBJ1-1	NA	13	NA	CSVEGLVGTEAFF	TGCAGCGTTGAGGGGTTGGTAGGCACTGAAGCTTTCTTT
TRBV12-3/TRBV12-4	TRBJ2-1	NA	15	TRBD2	CASSFPAGFYNEQFF	TGTGCCAGCAGTTTTCCAGCGGGGTTTTACAATGAGCAGTTCTTC
TRBV6-1	TRBJ1-1	few	13	NA	CASRSPGGVEAFF	TGTGCCAGCAGGTCCCCGGGGGGGGTTGAAGCTTTCTTT
TRBV4-2	TRBJ2-7	NA	16	TRBD2	CASSRTPGLARREQYF	TGTGCCAGCAGCCGTACGCCGGGACTAGCAAGGCGCGAGCAGTACTTC
TRBV20-1	TRBJ2-7	many	15	NA	CSAREKTGSPYEQYF	TGCAGTGCTAGAGAGAAAACAGGGTCTCCCTACGAGCAGTACTTC
TRBV9	TRBJ2-7	NA	16	NA	CASSVGGANLIYEQYF	TGTGCCAGCAGCGTAGGCGGGGCAAACCTTATCTACGAGCAGTACTTC
TRBV12-3/TRBV12-4	TRBJ2-5	many	13	TRBD1	CASSWDSQETQYF	TGTGCCAGCAGTTGGGACAGCCAAGAGACCCAGTACTTC
TRBV3-1	TRBJ1-1	many	15	NA	CASSPLGQRGPEAFF	TGTGCCAGCAGCCCCTTGGGGCAGCGGGGGCCCGAAGCTTTCTTT
TRBV7-2	TRBJ1-1	NA	13	NA	CASSGRVDTEAFF	TGTGCCAGCAGCGGCAGGGTTGACACTGAAGCTTTCTTT
TRBV11-3	TRBJ2-2	NA	15	NA	CASRPALSGSGELFF	TGTGCCAGCCGGCCGGCCCTTTCCGGATCCGGGGAGCTGTTTTTT
TRBV30	TRBJ2-7	few	12	NA	CAWGRSSYEQYF	TGTGCGTGGGGAAGGTCCTCCTACGAGCAGTACTTC